The entry below gives a single T cell receptor (beta chain) sequence along with its context. Its antigen is currently unknown. The data were taken from a study of graft-versus-host responses after intestinal transplantation. Study as a whole: Those transplanted obtained multivisceral, liver-intestinal, or isolated intestinal grafts.

With 4 bases removed from V and 7 bases from J, the gap between germline ends came to 9 bases. Germline V gives CDR1 SGHDT, CDR2 YYEEEE. CDR3 length: 12 amino acids. Assay used: immunoSEQ multiplex PCR; TCRdb lists only in-frame clones, some missing. The sample lists tens of thousands of clones; 90% to 95% were seen once. This chain joins TRBV5-6 and TRBJ2-1, with D hard to call. This specimen was unstimulated CD8+ T cells sorted from spleen or lymph node cells, taken before transplant. The TCR sequence derives from a human donor who was the organ donor for an intestinal transplant. DNA for the CDR3: TGTGCCAGCAGCCAACCCGGGAATGAGCAGTTCTTC. Residues: CASSQPGNEQFF.